This TCR beta chain originates from a study of blood T cell repertoires in COVID-19. The repertoire was sequenced with immunoSEQ multiplex PCR; TCRdb's copy has only in-frame clones and lacks some. Of some 200,000 clones listed, around three quarters are singletons. CDR3 length: 10 amino acids. The V gene's germline CDR1 is DFQATT and CDR2 SNEGSKA (reference sequence). Trimming shortened V by 4 bases and J by 9 bases, and 7 bases separated the two germline ends. The sequence derives from a woman between 65 and 79 years old with acute or convalescent COVID-19. Sequencing was performed on peripheral blood. The chain employs TRBV20-1 and TRBJ1-5; D is undetermined. CDR3 DNA: TGCAGTGCTACCCCGAGGCCCCAGCATTTT. Encoded protein: CSATPRPQHF.